The 23 T cell receptor beta chains in this list originate from one sample, sequenced in a study of T cell repertoires in cytomegalovirus infection. TCRdb processed the reads anew with MiXCR; each CDR3 protein has one entry. The table has about 230,000 distinct CDR3 sequences, over 20% seen once. Sequences were obtained from CD8+ T cells from PBMCs. All receptors come from a human donor in good health (CMV status not recorded). Some clones in this sample may be carry-over from other donors' samples.

Only a few counts were recorded for this clonotype. The V gene is TRBV2, the J gene TRBJ1-1; tentative D call: TRBD1 (5 bases). Trimming stripped 6 bases from V and 0 bases from J, with 11 bases between. The CDR3 loop spans 14 amino acids. Germline loops: CDR1 SNHLY, CDR2 FYNNEI. The CDR3 DNA follows: TGTGCCAGCAGCGCGGACATATTGAACACTGAAGCTTTCTTT. Protein sequence: CASSADILNTEAFF.

The chain has TRBV20-1 and TRBJ2-7; 10 bases agree with TRBD1. From germline, CDR1 is DFQATT and CDR2 SNEGSKA (reference sequence). The CDR3 sequence is 14 residues long. V lost 1 base, J lost 3 bases, and 3 bases stayed unmatched. The CDR3 nucleotides are TGCAGTGCTAGAGCCGGGACAGGGGACTACGAGCAGTACTTC. It translates to CSARAGTGDYEQYF.

In its sample, this clonotype was seen many times. The chain joins TRBV5-6 to TRBJ2-5; 7 positions agree with TRBD1. CDR1 and CDR2 from the germline V gene are SGHDT and YYEEEE. V shed 5 bases, J shed 0 bases, and the junction held 10 bases outside the gene matches. The length of the CDR3 is 16 residues. CDR3 residues: CASRPRTGEYQETQYF. The CDR3, as DNA: TGTGCCAGCAGACCCCGGACAGGCGAGTACCAAGAGACCCAGTACTTC.

This chain links TRBV7-8 with TRBJ2-1; D remains unclear. V dropped 4 bases and J dropped 5 bases, with 6 bases sitting between them. This CDR3 has 12 residues. In germline, CDR1 is SGHVS, CDR2 FQNEAQ. DNA for the CDR3: TGTGCCAGCAGCTCGTGGGACAATGAGCAGTTCTTC. Amino acids: CASSSWDNEQFF.

The chain joins TRBV12-3 or TRBV12-4 to TRBJ1-2; D gene ambiguous. The CDR3 has 13 amino acids. Trimming stripped 7 bases from V and 4 bases from J, with 13 bases between. In DNA, the CDR3 is TGTGCCAGCACCGACCTACGGGGCTATGGCTACACCTTC. Translation gives CASTDLRGYGYTF.

Of note for this clonotype: A much larger clone lies a single base off, so this may be a read error. This sequence joins TRBV7-8 and TRBJ2-2; maybe TRBD2 (5 bases). Germline V lookup: CDR1 SGHVS, CDR2 FQNEAQ. CDR3 length equals 13 residues. The CDR3 here is CVSSLAFSGELFF. The DNA for the CDR3 is TGTGTCAGCAGCTTAGCGTTTTCCGGGGAGCTGTTTTTT.

This clonotype appeared a few times. This sequence joins TRBV2 and TRBJ1-1; D not resolved. The germline V gene encodes CDR1 SNHLY and CDR2 FYNNEI. Between the trimmed V and J ends, which lost 3 bases and 7 bases, there was a span of 12 bases. CDR3 length: 13 amino acids. The CDR3 DNA is TGTGCCAGCAGTGACGAGGGCTACCTTGAAGCTTTCTTT. Its protein product is CASSDEGYLEAFF. The full variable domain, in which reference TRBV2 and TRBJ1-1 provide the parts outside the CDR3, is EPEVTQTPSHQVTQMGQEVILRCVPISNHLYFYWYRQILGQKVEFLVSFYNNEISEKSEIFDDQFSVERPDGSNFTLKIRSTKLEDSAMYFCASSDEGYLEAFFGQGTRLTVV.

The chain carries TRBV12-3 or TRBV12-4 and TRBJ2-7; D gene unclear. V gave up 4 bases and J gave up 3 bases, with 10 bases separating them. There are 13 residues in the CDR3. CDR3 sequence: CASSSTDFYEQYF. CDR3 sequence (DNA): TGTGCCAGCAGTTCCACAGACTTCTACGAGCAGTACTTC.

The chain carries TRBV6-4 and TRBJ2-7; D ambiguous. In germline, CDR1 is MRHNA, CDR2 SNTAGT. Between the trimmed V and J ends, which lost 7 bases and 6 bases, there was a span of 7 bases. The CDR3 totals 10 residues. The CDR3 DNA sequence: TGTGCCAGCACCGTGGGCGAGCAGTACTTC. Amino acids: CASTVGEQYF.

At least ten counts were recorded for this clonotype. This chain connects TRBV7-9 to TRBJ2-4, with 7 bases identical to TRBD1. CDR1 and CDR2 from the germline V gene are SEHNR and FQNEAQ (reference sequence). This CDR3 is 15 amino acids long. Germline trimming cut 3 bases from V and 2 bases from J; bases unmatched to any gene: 4. This chain's CDR3 is CASSLLQGSKNIQYF. DNA for the CDR3: TGTGCCAGCAGCTTGTTACAGGGGTCCAAAAACATTCAGTACTTC. Supplemented by reference TRBV7-9 and TRBJ2-4, the full variable domain reads DTGVSQNPRHKITKRGQNVTFRCDPISEHNRLYWYRQTLGQGPEFLTYFQNEAQLEKSRLLSDRFSAERPKGSFSTLEIQRTEQGDSAMYLCASSLLQGSKNIQYFGAGTRLSVL.

The chain is built from TRBV2 and TRBJ2-7, with unresolved D. Germline V lookup: CDR1 SNHLY, CDR2 FYNNEI. V lost 3 bases to trimming and J lost 3 bases, with 12 bases between them. This CDR3 contains 14 residues. The CDR3 DNA reads as TGTGCCAGCAGTGACAGTAATTCAGGCTACGAGCAGTACTTC. This encodes CASSDSNSGYEQYF.

The genes are TRBV7-9 and TRBJ2-2; TRBD1 matches 8 bases. V was clipped by 7 bases and J by 1 base; unmatched bases: 8. Germline V gives CDR1 SEHNR, CDR2 FQNEAQ (reference sequence). This CDR3 is 16 amino acids long. In DNA, the CDR3 is TGTGCCAGCAACCCGCTTGGACAGGGGAACACCGGGGAGCTGTTTTTT. Translating it yields CASNPLGQGNTGELFF.

V is TRBV28 and J is TRBJ2-1, with 7 bases that match TRBD2. There are 15 residues in the CDR3. Germline V gene sequence: CDR1 MDHEN, CDR2 SYDVKM. With 5 bases clipped from V and 3 bases from J, the junction kept 7 bases outside the gene matches. In nucleotides, the CDR3 is TGTGCCAGCAGTCACGGGGACTACCTCTACAATGAGCAGTTCTTC. Translating gives CASSHGDYLYNEQFF.

This chain uses TRBV5-1 with TRBJ2-1; 7 bases line up with TRBD1. Germline trimming cut 4 bases from V and 10 bases from J; bases unmatched to any gene: 8. Germline V lookup: CDR1 SGHRS, CDR2 YFSETQ. This CDR3 spans 13 amino acids. CDR3 nucleotide sequence: TGCGCCAGCAGCAGTGGACAGGACTGGGAGCAGTTCTTC. Encoded protein: CASSSGQDWEQFF.

This clonotype was recorded at least ten times. Here the CDR3 reads CASSEGGQGSQPQHF. The CDR3 region has the DNA TGTGCCAGCAGTGAAGGGGGACAGGGTAGTCAGCCCCAGCATTTT. The V call is TRBV6-1, the J call TRBJ1-5, with TRBD1 matching 9 bases. This CDR3 comprises 15 residues. Germline loops: CDR1 MNHNS, CDR2 SASEGT. Trimming at V came to 1 base and at J to 6 bases, leaving 4 bases not matched to a gene.

DNA for the CDR3: TGTGCCAGCAGCCCTCCGGTAGCGGGGGGTAACAATGAGCAGTTCTTC. This gives the protein CASSPPVAGGNNEQFF. The chain couples TRBV7-4 to TRBJ2-1; TRBD2 matches at 10 bases. V was clipped by 5 bases and J by 5 bases; unmatched bases: 9. The CDR3 extends over 16 amino acids. Germline CDR1 and CDR2: SGHVT and SQSDAQ.

The chain is built from TRBV2 and TRBJ2-1; D remains unclear. The germline V and J ends were trimmed by 7 bases and 4 bases, with 17 bases remaining between them. CDR1 SNHLY and CDR2 FYNNEI come from the germline V gene. The CDR3 extends over 15 amino acids. CDR3 region: CASNPGGRIYNEQFF. The DNA for the CDR3 is TGTGCCAGCAACCCCGGTGGACGAATTTACAATGAGCAGTTCTTC.

The gene calls are TRBV24-1 and TRBJ2-7; 7 bases fit TRBD2. V lost 9 bases and J lost 6; bases outside the gene matches: 7. The CDR3 extends over 12 amino acids. CDR1 and CDR2 from the germline V gene are KGHDR and SFDVKD. CDR3 sequence (DNA): TGTGCCACCGTGGGGGGGGGTGGCGAGCAGTACTTC. It encodes CATVGGGGEQYF.

V is TRBV15 and J is TRBJ2-2; TRBD2 matches 14 bases. This CDR3 has 16 amino acids. Losses at the gene ends were 5 bases for V and 7 bases for J; bases not matched to a gene: 6. The germline V gene has CDR1 LNHNV and CDR2 YYDKDF (reference sequence). The CDR3 sequence: CATSPTSGGAFGELFF. The CDR3 nucleotides are TGTGCCACCAGCCCGACTAGCGGGGGGGCCTTCGGGGAGCTGTTTTTT.

There are a few counts of this clonotype. The V call is TRBV9, the J call TRBJ2-7; TRBD2 matches 11 bases. Germline CDR1 is SGDLS and CDR2 is YYNGEE. This CDR3 spans 14 amino acids. V lost 3 bases to trimming and J lost 5 bases; unmatched junction nucleotides: 4. CDR3 sequence reads: CASSGSGGAHEQYF. The CDR3, as DNA: TGTGCCAGCAGCGGTAGCGGGGGGGCCCACGAGCAGTACTTC.

This clonotype was counted at least ten times. CDR3 protein: CASSSFTDLNQPQHF. CDR3 sequence (DNA): TGTGCCAGCAGTTCCTTTACAGATCTGAATCAGCCCCAGCATTTT. The rearrangement uses TRBV12-3 or TRBV12-4 and TRBJ1-5; D not certain. Deletions cut 4 bases from V and 4 bases from J, with 14 bases between. The CDR3 consists of 15 residues.

In its sample, this clonotype was seen a few times. The chain links TRBV14 to TRBJ1-4; D remains unclear. Trimming pared 1 base from V and 6 bases from J, leaving 6 bases between. The CDR3 runs 13 residues. Germline V CDR1 and CDR2: SGHDN, FVKESK. The CDR3 nucleotides read TGTGCCAGCAGCCAAGTTAGACATGAAAAACTGTTTTTT. It encodes CASSQVRHEKLFF.

This clonotype came up many times. V gene TRBV28 combines with J gene TRBJ2-5; 8 bases match TRBD2. CDR3 size: 15 residues. Germline trimming cut 3 bases from V and 5 bases from J; bases unmatched to any gene: 8. Germline lookup yields CDR1 MDHEN and CDR2 SYDVKM. CDR3 nucleotide sequence: TGTGCCAGCAGTTTGTACGGGGGGGGTCGGGAGACCCAGTACTTC. Its protein is CASSLYGGGRETQYF.